This T cell receptor (beta chain) was sequenced for a study of a mutant IDH1 vaccine in newly diagnosed glioma. Study-wide background: Treated patients had a mean age of approximately 40 years and a sex split that was around 60% male and 37.5% female.

Germline V gene data show CDR1 as LNHDA and CDR2 as SQIVND (reference sequence). The CDR3 spans 16 residues. Trimming took 0 bases from V and 11 from J; bases not matched to a gene: 13. TCRdb's table, derived via immunoSEQ multiplex PCR, lists solely in-frame clones and lacks some. The sample has about 24,000 clones, around 80% seen once. Time point given: week 11, during vaccination. The content of each vaccine dose was 300 ug of mutant IDH1 20-mer peptide, and topical imiquimod accompanied it. About this clone itself: Its antigen is unidentified.

This TCR came from a man aged 35 to 55 with glioma. The source was PBMCs, collected from a glioma patient whose treatment included an IDH1 peptide vaccine. The rearrangement links TRBV19 to TRBJ2-1, with 7 bases lining up with TRBD2. This chain's CDR3 is CASSIETPSGGVKQFF. The CDR3 DNA follows: TGTGCCAGTAGTATAGAGACCCCTTCGGGAGGCGTCAAGCAGTTCTTC.